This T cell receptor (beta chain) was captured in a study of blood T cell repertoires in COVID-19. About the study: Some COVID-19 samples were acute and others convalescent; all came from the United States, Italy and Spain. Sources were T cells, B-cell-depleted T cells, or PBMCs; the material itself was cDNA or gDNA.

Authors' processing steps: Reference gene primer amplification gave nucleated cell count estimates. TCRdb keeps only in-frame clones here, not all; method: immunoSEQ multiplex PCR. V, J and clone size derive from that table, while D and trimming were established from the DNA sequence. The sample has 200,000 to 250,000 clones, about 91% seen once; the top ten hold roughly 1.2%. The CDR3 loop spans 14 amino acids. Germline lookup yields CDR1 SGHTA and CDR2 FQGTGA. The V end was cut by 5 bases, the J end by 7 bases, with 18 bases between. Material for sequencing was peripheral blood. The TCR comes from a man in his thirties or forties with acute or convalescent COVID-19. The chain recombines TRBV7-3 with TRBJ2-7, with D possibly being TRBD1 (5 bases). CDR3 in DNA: TGTGCCAGCAGCCCTTCCTCAGGGCTCCGGGAGCAGTACTTC. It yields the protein CASSPSSGLREQYF.